This T cell receptor (beta chain) was profiled in a study of CD8 T cells in ankylosing spondylitis. Whole-study findings and limits: Reportedly, significant enrichment of disease-linked clones occurred in matched ankylosing spondylitis synovial fluid. There was a TCR beta motif, made of eight highly homologous variants, that appeared characteristic of ankylosing spondylitis blood. Previously reported in reactive arthritis synovial fluid and blood were some of the motif variants.

The CDR3 loop spans 15 amino acids. Germline V gives CDR1 SGHVS, CDR2 FQNEAQ. The V and J ends lost 1 base and 2 bases respectively, with 9 bases between them. This clonotype was counted many times. The target antigen is unknown. The authors made TCR beta libraries by quantitative 5'-RACE with molecular barcodes. Via MiXCR, TCRdb re-called the 5' RACE reads, giving one row per CDR3 protein. The top ten hold approximately 2.5% of the sample, which has under 250,000 distinct CDR3 sequences, over 9.5% seen once. Sequenced input: blood, either unsorted or a sorted T cell fraction (not recorded which). This TCR derives from a male donor with ankylosing spondylitis or in good health (not recorded which). The V call is TRBV7-8, the J call TRBJ1-5; D uncertain. The CDR3: CASSLEGLGNQPQHF. CDR3 DNA: TGTGCCAGCAGCTTAGAAGGGCTAGGCAATCAGCCCCAGCATTTT.